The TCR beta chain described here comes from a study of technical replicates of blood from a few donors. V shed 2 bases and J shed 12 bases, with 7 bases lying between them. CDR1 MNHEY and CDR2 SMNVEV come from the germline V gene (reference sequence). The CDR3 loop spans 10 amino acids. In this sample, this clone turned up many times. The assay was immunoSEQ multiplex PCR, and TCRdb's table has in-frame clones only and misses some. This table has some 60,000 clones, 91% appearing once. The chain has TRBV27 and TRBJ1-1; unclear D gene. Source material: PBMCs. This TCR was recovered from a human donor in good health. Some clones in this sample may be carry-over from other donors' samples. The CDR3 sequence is CASSLGGTFF. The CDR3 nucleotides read TGTGCCAGCAGTTTAGGAGGTACTTTCTTT.